What follows are 9 T cell receptor beta chains derived from one specimen sequenced in a study of cytomegalovirus exposure and HLA in healthy donors. This PCR relied on a set of 60 Vbeta primers and 13 Jbeta primers. Measured with immunoSEQ multiplex PCR; TCRdb has only the in-frame clones, and not every one. The sample records some 130,000 clones, roughly 79% being singletons. Sequences were obtained from PBMCs. The receptor source for this set is a boy aged 2-9 years in good health and CMV-seronegative.

The chain joins TRBV11-2 to TRBJ1-2; weak D call: TRBD1 (6 bases). Germline CDR1 and CDR2: SGHAT and FQNNGV. Trimming took 4 bases from V and 8 from J, leaving 11 bases between them. The CDR3 runs to 12 residues. CDR3 sequence: CASSSYRDGYTF. In DNA form, the CDR3 reads TGTGCCAGCAGCTCTTACAGGGACGGCTACACCTTC.

The chain recombines TRBV25-1 with TRBJ2-2; 8 bases align to TRBD2. Losses at the gene ends were 3 bases for V and 3 bases for J; bases not matched to a gene: 6. Looked up from germline, CDR1 is MGHDK and CDR2 is SYGVNS. The CDR3 runs 16 residues. The CDR3 here is CASSDLSGVHTGELFF. The CDR3 DNA reads as TGTGCCAGCAGTGATCTTAGCGGGGTTCACACCGGGGAGCTGTTTTTT.

The J gene is TRBJ1-5, the V gene TRBV12-5, with TRBD1 identical over 10 bases. The CDR3 runs 18 residues. Germline trimming cut 3 bases from V and 6 bases from J; bases unmatched to any gene: 14. CDR1 and CDR2 from the germline V gene are LGHNT and FRNRAP. The CDR3 coding sequence is TGTGCTAGTGGTTTCCGCCGGCTTGGCCGGGACAGGGGTCAGCCCCAGCATTTT. Protein: CASGFRRLGRDRGQPQHF.

The chain employs TRBV11-2 and TRBJ2-1, with TRBD2 matching 9 bases. From germline, CDR1 is SGHAT and CDR2 FQNNGV. V shed 3 bases, J shed 4 bases, and the junction held 7 bases outside the gene matches. The CDR3 loop spans 16 amino acids. This chain's CDR3 is CASSLIRGRDYNEQFF. The CDR3 DNA is TGTGCCAGCAGCTTGATCCGCGGGAGGGATTACAATGAGCAGTTCTTC.

The chain combines TRBV29-1 with TRBJ2-3, with D possibly being TRBD2 (6 bases). Trimming took off 0 bases at V and 3 bases at J, with 16 bases between the two ends. This CDR3 has 16 amino acids. Germline V gene sequence: CDR1 SQVTM, CDR2 ANQGSEA. The CDR3 protein is CSVEDPGGKVTDTQYF. The CDR3 nucleotides read TGCAGCGTTGAAGATCCCGGGGGTAAGGTGACAGATACGCAGTATTTT.

The rearrangement joins TRBV18 to TRBJ2-7; 11 bases fit TRBD1. V dropped 6 bases and J dropped 4; count of bases not matched to a gene: 2. This CDR3 comprises 13 residues. CDR1 and CDR2 from the germline V gene are KGHSH and LQKENI. CDR3 DNA sequence: TGTGCCAGCTCGGGACAGGGGGTTTACGAGCAGTACGTC. It translates to CASSGQGVYEQYV.

CDR3 in DNA: TGTGCCAGCAGCATCCTCACTACAGGGGGCAATCAGCCCCAGCATTTT. This translates into CASSILTTGGNQPQHF. V is TRBV5-6 and J is TRBJ1-5, with 7 bases fitting TRBD1. The CDR3 loop spans 16 amino acids. V shed 4 bases and J 2 bases; nucleotides not matched to a gene: 9. Germline V lookup: CDR1 SGHDT, CDR2 YYEEEE. Full variable domain (remainder filled in from reference TRBV5-6 and TRBJ1-5): DAGVTQSPTHLIKTRGQQVTLRCSPKSGHDTVSWYQQALGQGPQFIFQYYEEEERQRGNFPDRFSGHQFPNYSSELNVNALLLGDSALYLCASSILTTGGNQPQHFGDGTRLSIL.

The chain is built from TRBV19 and TRBJ1-1; 9 bases are shared with TRBD1. Germline V gene sequence: CDR1 LNHDA, CDR2 SQIVND (reference sequence). The CDR3 loop spans 14 amino acids. With V trimmed by 5 bases and J by 6 bases, 7 bases remained unmatched. CDR3 protein: CASSLTGGLSEAFF. CDR3 nucleotides: TGTGCCAGTAGTTTGACAGGGGGGTTGTCTGAAGCTTTCTTT.

This chain uses TRBV7-8 with TRBJ2-4; TRBD2 agrees at 15 bases. There are 18 residues in the CDR3. Germline CDR1 SGHVS, CDR2 FQNEAQ. The junction had 4 bases not matched to a gene; V was cut back by 4 bases and J by 0 bases. The CDR3 loop is CASSSGLAGGRAKNIQYF. For the CDR3, the DNA is TGTGCCAGCAGCTCGGGACTAGCGGGGGGCCGAGCCAAAAACATTCAGTACTTC.